This T cell receptor (beta chain) came from a study of type 1 regulatory T cells. Turning to the study itself: T-allo10 is an in vitro-generated, Tr1-enriched CD4 T cell product specific for alloantigen.

MiXCR, run by TCRdb on the reads, gives a single entry per CDR3 protein. This table has about 62,000 distinct CDR3 sequences, around 62% appearing once. With regard to this clonotype: Its antigen is not identified.

V was cut by 5 bases and J by 0 bases, with 8 bases left in between. Looked up from germline, CDR1 is SGHRS and CDR2 is YFSETQ. The CDR3 covers 14 residues. V is TRBV5-1 and J is TRBJ2-2; D uncertain. The specimen sequenced was cultured non-Tr1 T cells, either the whole culture or a sorted T cell fraction (not recorded which). The sequence was obtained from a human donor in good health. CDR3 in amino acids: CASRAKANTGELFF. The CDR3 DNA is TGCGCCAGCAGGGCGAAAGCGAACACCGGGGAGCTGTTTTTT.